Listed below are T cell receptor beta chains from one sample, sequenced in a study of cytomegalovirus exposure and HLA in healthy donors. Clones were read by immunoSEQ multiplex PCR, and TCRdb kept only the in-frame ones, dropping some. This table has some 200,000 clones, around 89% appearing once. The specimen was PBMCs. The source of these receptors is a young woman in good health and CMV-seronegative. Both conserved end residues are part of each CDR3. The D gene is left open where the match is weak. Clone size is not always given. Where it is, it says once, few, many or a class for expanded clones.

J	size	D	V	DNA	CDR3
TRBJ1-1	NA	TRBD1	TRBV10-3	TGTGCCATCAGAGAGGACAGGGGGCTGGGGACTGAAGCTTTCTTT	CAIREDRGLGTEAFF
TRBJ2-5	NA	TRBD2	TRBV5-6	TGTGCCAGCAGCTTTCTTAGCGGGAGCTTGACGGAGACCCAGTACTTC	CASSFLSGSLTETQYF
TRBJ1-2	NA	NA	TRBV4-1	TGCGCCAGCAGCAACCCGGGACACAGAAGAGCTAACTATGGCTACACCTTC	CASSNPGHRRANYGYTF
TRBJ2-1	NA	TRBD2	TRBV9	TGTGCCAGCAGCGTAGCTGACTCGCGGGGGACTGAGCAGTTCTTC	CASSVADSRGTEQFF
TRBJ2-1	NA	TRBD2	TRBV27	TGTGCCAGCAGTAGACCGGGACTAGCGGGAGGCAGATACAATGAGCAGTTCTTC	CASSRPGLAGGRYNEQFF
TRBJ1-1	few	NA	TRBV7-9	TGTGCCAGCAGCCCCCAAACAATGAACACTGAAGCTTTCTTT	CASSPQTMNTEAFF
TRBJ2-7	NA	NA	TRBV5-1	TGCGCCAGCAGCTTGACGCAGGGGCCCTACGAGCAGTACTTC	CASSLTQGPYEQYF
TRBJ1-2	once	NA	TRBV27	TGTGCCAGCAGCCCTAGTCTTCAGGGTGGCTACACCTTC	CASSPSLQGGYTF
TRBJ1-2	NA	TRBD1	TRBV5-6	TGTGCCAGCAGCCAGACAGGGAGAGGCTATGGCTACACCTTC	CASSQTGRGYGYTF
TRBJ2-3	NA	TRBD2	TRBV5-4	TGTGCCAGCAGCGGCCGACTAGCGGGGGGCACAGATACGCAGTATTTT	CASSGRLAGGTDTQYF
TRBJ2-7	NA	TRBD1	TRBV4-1	TGCGCCAGCAGCCAGGAGGGACAGGGGGCGAGGAGCTCCTACGAGCAGTACTTC	CASSQEGQGARSSYEQYF
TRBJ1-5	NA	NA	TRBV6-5	TGTGCCAGCAGGGTTACATCGAATCAGCCCCAGCATTTT	CASRVTSNQPQHF
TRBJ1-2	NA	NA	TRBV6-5	TGTGCCAGCAGTTACTCTCGGGCGGGGGTACTTGGCTACACCTTC	CASSYSRAGVLGYTF
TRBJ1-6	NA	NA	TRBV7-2	TGTGCCAGCAGCTTTTCTGGCAATTCACCCCTCCACTTT	CASSFSGNSPLHF
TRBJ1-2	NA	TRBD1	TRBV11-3	TGTGCCAGCAGCTCCAGGGGGCTCGATGGCTACACCTTC	CASSSRGLDGYTF
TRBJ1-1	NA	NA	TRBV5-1	TGCGCCAGCAGCTTAGGGGGAAGGGGGAGAAACACTGAAGCTTTCTTT	CASSLGGRGRNTEAFF
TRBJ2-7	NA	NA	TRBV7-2	TGTGCCAGCAGCCCCCCACTAGGAACCTACGAGCAGTACTTC	CASSPPLGTYEQYF
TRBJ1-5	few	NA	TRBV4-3	TGCGCCAGCAGCCAAGATCTAGACAGCAATCAGCCCCAGCATTTT	CASSQDLDSNQPQHF
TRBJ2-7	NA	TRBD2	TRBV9	TGTGCCAGCAGCGCCGGGGCTAGCGGGTTCTCCTACGAGCAGTACTTC	CASSAGASGFSYEQYF
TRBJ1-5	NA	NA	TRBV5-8	TGTGCCAGCAGCTTGGTTGCAGGGCTTCGGGATCAGCCCCAGCATTTT	CASSLVAGLRDQPQHF
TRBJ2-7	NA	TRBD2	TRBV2	TGTGCCAGCAGTGAAGGGGGATTAGCGGGAGGCTACGAGCAGTACTTC	CASSEGGLAGGYEQYF
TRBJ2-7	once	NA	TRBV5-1	TGCGCCAGCAGCTTGGTAGTGGGAGCCTACGAGCAGTACTTC	CASSLVVGAYEQYF
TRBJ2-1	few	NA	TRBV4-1	TGCGCCAGCACCCCAGAAGCAGCGGGTTCTTACAATGAGCAGTTCTTC	CASTPEAAGSYNEQFF
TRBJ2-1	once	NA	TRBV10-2	TGCGCCAGCAGTGAACTTACAGGGGGGGCCTACAATGAGCAGTTCTTC	CASSELTGGAYNEQFF
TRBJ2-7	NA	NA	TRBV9	TGTGCCAGCAGCGTCACTTATTTGGGGGGTGGGGGCGAGCAGTACTTC	CASSVTYLGGGGEQYF
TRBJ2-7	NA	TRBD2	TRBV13	TGTGCCAGCAGCTGGGGACTAGCGGGGGACTACGAGCAGTACTTC	CASSWGLAGDYEQYF